This passage covers 21 T cell receptor beta chains from one sample sequenced in a study of T-cell reconstitution after alpha-beta-depleted transplantation in children (dated by TCRdb to 2016 to 2018). Libraries came from PCR. The sequencer listed for this sample is Illumina HiSeq 2500. To normalize quantification of the TCRbeta repertoire, the TCR libraries were built with molecular barcoding that relied on unique molecular identifiers. Starting from the raw public reads, TCRdb applied fastp trimming at Q25, assembled clones with MiXCR and retained in-frame beta chains. Identical CDR3 protein sequences are pooled into one entry, listed with their most common genes and DNA. Recorded for this sample are about 240,000 distinct CDR3 sequences; 12% of them occurred a single time. Of the sample, over 2.5% is held by the ten largest clones. The sample in question was PBMCs from the stem cell graft donor, obtained from the stem cell graft. The receptor source for this set is a human donor who donated a stem cell graft to a child with acute lymphoblastic leukemia.

Ten or more counts support this clonotype. This rearrangement joins TRBV7-2 to TRBJ2-7, with D possibly being TRBD1 (5 bases). Germline CDR1 is SGHTA and CDR2 is FQGNSA. The CDR3 runs to 13 residues. V lost 5 bases and J lost 7, with 15 bases in between. DNA for the CDR3: TGTGCCAGCAGCCTTGGGGCCACCTTTGAGCAGTACTTC. Translated: CASSLGATFEQYF. The whole variable domain, filled in from reference TRBV7-2 and TRBJ2-7, reads GAGVSQSPSNKVTEKGKDVELRCDPISGHTALYWYRQSLGQGLEFLIYFQGNSAPDKSGLPSDRFSAERTGGSVSTLTIQRTQQEDSAVYLCASSLGATFEQYFGPGTRLTVT.

This clonotype was seen many times. The V and J genes are TRBV12-5 and TRBJ2-7; perhaps TRBD1 as D (6 bases). CDR3 length: 15 amino acids. Per germline, CDR1 LGHNT and CDR2 FRNRAP. The V end was cut by 4 bases, the J end by 1 base, with 14 bases between. This CDR3 reads CASGYSPGTSYEQYF. CDR3 nucleotide sequence: TGTGCTAGTGGTTACAGTCCCGGGACATCCTACGAGCAGTACTTC. The full variable domain, in which reference TRBV12-5 and TRBJ2-7 provide the parts outside the CDR3, is DARVTQTPRHKVTEMGQEVTMRCQPILGHNTVFWYRQTMMQGLELLAYFRNRAPLDDSGMPKDRFSAEMPDATLATLKIQPSEPRDSAVYFCASGYSPGTSYEQYFGPGTRLTVT.

J is TRBJ1-4 and V is TRBV13; 12 positions agree with TRBD1. The CDR3 spans 17 residues. After removal of 5 bases from V and 3 bases from J, the junction contained 7 bases not matched to a gene. Germline CDR1 and CDR2: PRHDT and FYEKMQ (reference sequence). CDR3 protein: CASSGGTGGLANEKLFF. The CDR3, as DNA: TGTGCCAGCAGCGGAGGGACAGGGGGCCTGGCTAATGAAAAACTGTTTTTT.

This clonotype was found many times. The V call is TRBV3-1, the J call TRBJ1-1, with D maybe TRBD1 (6 bases). This CDR3 has 13 amino acids. The germline V gene has CDR1 LGHDT and CDR2 YNNKEL (reference sequence). Trimming took off 8 bases at V and 0 bases at J, with 10 bases between the two ends. The CDR3 protein is CASANRVNTEAFF. The CDR3 coding sequence is TGTGCCAGCGCCAACAGGGTGAACACTGAAGCTTTCTTT.

Many counts were recorded for this clonotype. The V gene is TRBV25-1, the J gene TRBJ2-2; D unresolved. V gave up 1 base and J gave up 3 bases, with 9 bases separating them. Germline CDR1 and CDR2: MGHDK and SYGVNS. The CDR3 spans 15 residues. The CDR3 loop reads CASSELGRDTGELFF. In nucleotides, the CDR3 is TGTGCCAGCAGTGAATTGGGAAGGGACACCGGGGAGCTGTTTTTT.

This clonotype was seen repeatedly, ten times or more. The J gene is TRBJ2-3, the V gene TRBV7-9, with D maybe TRBD1 (7 bases). Germline CDR1 is SEHNR and CDR2 is FQNEAQ (reference sequence). Deletions cut 6 bases from V and 4 bases from J, with 17 bases between. The CDR3 contains 15 residues. CDR3 DNA sequence: TGTGCCAGCAGTACCGGACAGGAGGGGGCAGATACGCAGTATTTT. Translated: CASSTGQEGADTQYF.

Many counts were recorded for this clonotype. V usage is TRBV5-5 and J usage is TRBJ2-7, with no clear D. Germline V CDR1 and CDR2: SGHKS, YYEKEE (reference sequence). This CDR3 spans 14 amino acids. V was shortened by 6 bases and J by 1 base, with 14 bases between the two germline ends. The DNA for the CDR3 is TGTGCCAGCAAGGGTCTTACCGAATCCTACGAGCAGTACTTC. This sequence encodes CASKGLTESYEQYF.

Ten or more counts support this clonotype. CDR3 DNA sequence: TGTGCCAGCAGTGAAGCACCGGGGGCTTTCAATCAGCCCCAGCATTTT. This translates into CASSEAPGAFNQPQHF. The rearrangement links TRBV6-1 to TRBJ1-5, with D maybe TRBD1 (6 bases). Germline V lookup: CDR1 MNHNS, CDR2 SASEGT. The CDR3 loop spans 16 amino acids. Between the trimmed V and J ends, which lost 0 bases and 3 bases, there was a span of 12 bases.

CDR3 loop: CASSPLSNTQYF. The DNA for the CDR3 is TGTGCCAGCAGCCCCCTGAGTAATACGCAGTATTTT. The chain recombines TRBV7-9 with TRBJ2-3; D unclear. V was clipped by 5 bases and J by 7 bases, with 10 bases between them. In germline, CDR1 is SEHNR, CDR2 FQNEAQ (reference sequence). This CDR3 contains 12 residues.

This clonotype was recorded at least ten times. The genes are TRBV7-2 and TRBJ2-7; D is perhaps TRBD1 or TRBD2 (5 bases each). Germline loops: CDR1 SGHTA, CDR2 FQGNSA. The V end was cut by 0 bases, the J end by 3 bases, with 9 bases between. There are 14 residues in the CDR3. The CDR3 region has the DNA TGTGCCAGCAGCTTAGCCAGGGAGAACTACGAGCAGTACTTC. Translated, it gives CASSLARENYEQYF. Full variable domain (missing parts from reference TRBV7-2 and TRBJ2-7): GAGVSQSPSNKVTEKGKDVELRCDPISGHTALYWYRQSLGQGLEFLIYFQGNSAPDKSGLPSDRFSAERTGGSVSTLTIQRTQQEDSAVYLCASSLARENYEQYFGPGTRLTVT.

This clonotype is medium-sized (0.01 to 0.1%) within its sample. This chain uses TRBV28 with TRBJ1-2; possible D gene TRBD1, 6 bases. V was cut by 6 bases and J by 5 bases, with 22 bases left in between. This CDR3 is 16 amino acids long. Germline CDR1 and CDR2: MDHEN and SYDVKM. CDR3 sequence reads: CASRQRTGGGAYGYTF. DNA for the CDR3: TGTGCCAGCAGACAAAGGACTGGGGGCGGAGCGTATGGCTACACCTTC.

This clonotype showed up many times. This chain's CDR3 is CSVEDSEKLFF. In DNA form, the CDR3 reads TGCAGCGTTGAGGACTCCGAAAAACTGTTTTTT. The rearrangement links TRBV29-1 to TRBJ1-4; D call uncertain. This CDR3 comprises 11 residues. CDR1 and CDR2 from the germline V gene are SQVTM and ANQGSEA. Trimming pared 3 bases from V and 8 bases from J, leaving 7 bases between.

The V and J genes are TRBV12-3 or TRBV12-4 and TRBJ2-5; D may be TRBD1 or TRBD2 (5 bases each). The CDR3 length is 14 residues. The V end lost 6 bases, the J end lost 2 bases, and 13 bases lay between the germline ends. CDR3 in DNA: TGTGCCAGCAGGCTCAACAGGAGGCAAGAGACCCAGTACTTC. Protein product: CASRLNRRQETQYF.

This clonotype was picked up many times. This chain joins TRBV4-3 and TRBJ2-7; weak D call: TRBD1 (5 bases). The germline V gene has CDR1 LGHNA and CDR2 YSLEER. V dropped 0 bases and J dropped 0 bases, with 15 bases sitting between them. The CDR3 has 17 residues. The CDR3 DNA is TGCGCCAGCAGCCAAGATATGGTAGGGGAACTCTCCTACGAGCAGTACTTC. Translating gives CASSQDMVGELSYEQYF.

This chain uses TRBV5-6 with TRBJ1-5; tentatively, D is TRBD1 (6 bases). The length of the CDR3 is 15 residues. V gave up 1 base and J gave up 5 bases, with 13 bases separating them. Germline-derived CDR1 and CDR2 are SGHDT and YYEEEE. The CDR3 protein is CASSLNQGFYQPQHF. The DNA for the CDR3 is TGTGCCAGCAGCTTGAATCAGGGGTTCTATCAGCCCCAGCATTTT.

This clonotype has just a few counts. The rearrangement joins TRBV11-2 to TRBJ2-6; D might be TRBD2 (5 bases). This CDR3 has 19 amino acids. Trimming stripped 1 base from V and 2 bases from J, with 18 bases between. The germline V gene encodes CDR1 SGHAT and CDR2 FQNNGV. The CDR3 sequence is CASSLGFLRGGAGANVLTF. The CDR3 DNA follows: TGTGCCAGCAGCTTAGGGTTCCTCCGAGGAGGAGCTGGGGCCAACGTCCTGACTTTC.

The sample holds many counts of this clonotype. The V and J genes are TRBV5-1 and TRBJ2-2; the match to TRBD1 covers 8 bases. The ends lost 7 bases at V and 4 bases at J; junction bases unmatched: 12. Germline CDR1 reads SGHRS; CDR2 reads YFSETQ. This CDR3 region has 16 residues. The CDR3 is CASAVGQGTGTGELFF. DNA for the CDR3: TGCGCCAGCGCAGTAGGACAGGGTACGGGCACCGGGGAGCTGTTTTTT.

The sample holds many counts of this clonotype. V gene TRBV6-5 combines with J gene TRBJ1-6; a weak D match, TRBD1 (5 bases). V was cut by 2 bases and J by 9 bases, with 11 bases left in between. The CDR3 totals 14 residues. CDR1 is MNHEY and CDR2 is SVGAGI in the germline V gene. In DNA form, the CDR3 reads TGTGCCAGCAGTTACATAGGGAGGGGTTCACCCCTCCACTTT. It translates to CASSYIGRGSPLHF.

J is TRBJ1-1 and V is TRBV5-5, with TRBD1 as a possible D gene (5 bases). CDR1 is SGHKS and CDR2 is YYEKEE in the germline V gene (reference sequence). The CDR3 loop spans 12 amino acids. V lost 3 bases to trimming and J lost 6 bases, with 9 bases between them. The CDR3 bases are TGTGCCAGCAGCTCTCCGACAGCTGAAGCTTTCTTT. Amino acids: CASSSPTAEAFF.

This clonotype has at least ten counts. This chain links TRBV20-1 with TRBJ2-7; 7 bases map to TRBD2. This CDR3 spans 13 amino acids. V gave up 6 bases and J gave up 7 bases; unmatched junction bases: 12. Germline CDR1 reads DFQATT; CDR2 reads SNEGSKA (reference sequence). CDR3 coding DNA: TGCAGTGCCCTTAAAGCGGGGCCAAAGGAGCAGTACTTC. Translation: CSALKAGPKEQYF.

The rearrangement links TRBV3-1 to TRBJ2-1, with 10 nucleotides matching TRBD2. Trimming removed 4 bases from V and 0 bases from J; junction bases left unmatched: 18. CDR1 and CDR2 from the germline V gene are LGHDT and YNNKEL (reference sequence). This CDR3 spans 21 amino acids. CDR3 loop: CASSPPPERGGLRSSYNEQFF. CDR3 DNA sequence: TGTGCCAGCAGCCCCCCCCCAGAGCGGGGGGGACTACGGAGCTCCTACAATGAGCAGTTCTTC.